The clone carrying this TCR beta chain came up a few times. This sample includes further DNA sequences coding for the same CDR3. Here immunoSEQ multiplex PCR was the method, and the copy in TCRdb shows in-frame clones only, minus some. The sample gives under 200,000 clones, roughly 85% of which show up once; roughly 19% is in the top ten. This entry belongs to a study of blood T cell repertoires in COVID-19. CDR3 size: 12 residues. V was trimmed by 3 bases and J by 6 bases, leaving 9 bases between them. Germline V gives CDR1 DFQATT, CDR2 SNEGSKA (reference sequence). The source is a woman aged 70-85 years in a cohort exposed to, infected with or recovered from COVID-19 (not recorded which). Sequenced material: PBMCs or T cells enriched from blood (not recorded which). The chain links TRBV20-1 to TRBJ2-1, with D unclear. The CDR3 loop is CSASPTGNEQFF. The CDR3 coding sequence is TGCAGTGCTAGTCCAACCGGCAATGAGCAGTTCTTC.